This T cell receptor beta chain was documented in a study of T-cell memory formation after mild COVID-19. CDR3 length: 14 residues. Between the trimmed V and J ends, which lost 5 bases and 6 bases, there was a span of 15 bases. Germline CDR1 and CDR2: LNHNV and YYDKDF (reference sequence). Constant-segment primers and 5'RACE yielded cDNA libraries for TCR alpha and TCR beta, each carrying sample barcodes and UMIs. TCRdb re-called the 5' RACE reads with MiXCR, one entry per CDR3 protein. The table has approximately 580,000 distinct CDR3 sequences, about a fifth seen once. The chain employs TRBV15 and TRBJ2-3; maybe TRBD2 (6 bases). The sequenced sample consisted of PBMCs or a T cell subset sorted from them (not recorded which). This TCR was recovered from an adult woman who had mild COVID-19 (a few samples of this study predate the infection). Cell type and time point are not known. The DNA of the CDR3 is TGTGCCACCAGCTTCGCGGGGCCAACCGATACGCAGTATTTT. This codes for CATSFAGPTDTQYF. Drawing the rest from reference TRBV15 and TRBJ2-3, the complete variable domain is DAMVIQNPRYQVTQFGKPVTLSCSQTLNHNVMYWYQQKSSQAPKLLFHYYDKDFNNEADTPDNFQSRRPNTSFCFLDIRSPGLGDTAMYLCATSFAGPTDTQYFGPGTRLTVL.